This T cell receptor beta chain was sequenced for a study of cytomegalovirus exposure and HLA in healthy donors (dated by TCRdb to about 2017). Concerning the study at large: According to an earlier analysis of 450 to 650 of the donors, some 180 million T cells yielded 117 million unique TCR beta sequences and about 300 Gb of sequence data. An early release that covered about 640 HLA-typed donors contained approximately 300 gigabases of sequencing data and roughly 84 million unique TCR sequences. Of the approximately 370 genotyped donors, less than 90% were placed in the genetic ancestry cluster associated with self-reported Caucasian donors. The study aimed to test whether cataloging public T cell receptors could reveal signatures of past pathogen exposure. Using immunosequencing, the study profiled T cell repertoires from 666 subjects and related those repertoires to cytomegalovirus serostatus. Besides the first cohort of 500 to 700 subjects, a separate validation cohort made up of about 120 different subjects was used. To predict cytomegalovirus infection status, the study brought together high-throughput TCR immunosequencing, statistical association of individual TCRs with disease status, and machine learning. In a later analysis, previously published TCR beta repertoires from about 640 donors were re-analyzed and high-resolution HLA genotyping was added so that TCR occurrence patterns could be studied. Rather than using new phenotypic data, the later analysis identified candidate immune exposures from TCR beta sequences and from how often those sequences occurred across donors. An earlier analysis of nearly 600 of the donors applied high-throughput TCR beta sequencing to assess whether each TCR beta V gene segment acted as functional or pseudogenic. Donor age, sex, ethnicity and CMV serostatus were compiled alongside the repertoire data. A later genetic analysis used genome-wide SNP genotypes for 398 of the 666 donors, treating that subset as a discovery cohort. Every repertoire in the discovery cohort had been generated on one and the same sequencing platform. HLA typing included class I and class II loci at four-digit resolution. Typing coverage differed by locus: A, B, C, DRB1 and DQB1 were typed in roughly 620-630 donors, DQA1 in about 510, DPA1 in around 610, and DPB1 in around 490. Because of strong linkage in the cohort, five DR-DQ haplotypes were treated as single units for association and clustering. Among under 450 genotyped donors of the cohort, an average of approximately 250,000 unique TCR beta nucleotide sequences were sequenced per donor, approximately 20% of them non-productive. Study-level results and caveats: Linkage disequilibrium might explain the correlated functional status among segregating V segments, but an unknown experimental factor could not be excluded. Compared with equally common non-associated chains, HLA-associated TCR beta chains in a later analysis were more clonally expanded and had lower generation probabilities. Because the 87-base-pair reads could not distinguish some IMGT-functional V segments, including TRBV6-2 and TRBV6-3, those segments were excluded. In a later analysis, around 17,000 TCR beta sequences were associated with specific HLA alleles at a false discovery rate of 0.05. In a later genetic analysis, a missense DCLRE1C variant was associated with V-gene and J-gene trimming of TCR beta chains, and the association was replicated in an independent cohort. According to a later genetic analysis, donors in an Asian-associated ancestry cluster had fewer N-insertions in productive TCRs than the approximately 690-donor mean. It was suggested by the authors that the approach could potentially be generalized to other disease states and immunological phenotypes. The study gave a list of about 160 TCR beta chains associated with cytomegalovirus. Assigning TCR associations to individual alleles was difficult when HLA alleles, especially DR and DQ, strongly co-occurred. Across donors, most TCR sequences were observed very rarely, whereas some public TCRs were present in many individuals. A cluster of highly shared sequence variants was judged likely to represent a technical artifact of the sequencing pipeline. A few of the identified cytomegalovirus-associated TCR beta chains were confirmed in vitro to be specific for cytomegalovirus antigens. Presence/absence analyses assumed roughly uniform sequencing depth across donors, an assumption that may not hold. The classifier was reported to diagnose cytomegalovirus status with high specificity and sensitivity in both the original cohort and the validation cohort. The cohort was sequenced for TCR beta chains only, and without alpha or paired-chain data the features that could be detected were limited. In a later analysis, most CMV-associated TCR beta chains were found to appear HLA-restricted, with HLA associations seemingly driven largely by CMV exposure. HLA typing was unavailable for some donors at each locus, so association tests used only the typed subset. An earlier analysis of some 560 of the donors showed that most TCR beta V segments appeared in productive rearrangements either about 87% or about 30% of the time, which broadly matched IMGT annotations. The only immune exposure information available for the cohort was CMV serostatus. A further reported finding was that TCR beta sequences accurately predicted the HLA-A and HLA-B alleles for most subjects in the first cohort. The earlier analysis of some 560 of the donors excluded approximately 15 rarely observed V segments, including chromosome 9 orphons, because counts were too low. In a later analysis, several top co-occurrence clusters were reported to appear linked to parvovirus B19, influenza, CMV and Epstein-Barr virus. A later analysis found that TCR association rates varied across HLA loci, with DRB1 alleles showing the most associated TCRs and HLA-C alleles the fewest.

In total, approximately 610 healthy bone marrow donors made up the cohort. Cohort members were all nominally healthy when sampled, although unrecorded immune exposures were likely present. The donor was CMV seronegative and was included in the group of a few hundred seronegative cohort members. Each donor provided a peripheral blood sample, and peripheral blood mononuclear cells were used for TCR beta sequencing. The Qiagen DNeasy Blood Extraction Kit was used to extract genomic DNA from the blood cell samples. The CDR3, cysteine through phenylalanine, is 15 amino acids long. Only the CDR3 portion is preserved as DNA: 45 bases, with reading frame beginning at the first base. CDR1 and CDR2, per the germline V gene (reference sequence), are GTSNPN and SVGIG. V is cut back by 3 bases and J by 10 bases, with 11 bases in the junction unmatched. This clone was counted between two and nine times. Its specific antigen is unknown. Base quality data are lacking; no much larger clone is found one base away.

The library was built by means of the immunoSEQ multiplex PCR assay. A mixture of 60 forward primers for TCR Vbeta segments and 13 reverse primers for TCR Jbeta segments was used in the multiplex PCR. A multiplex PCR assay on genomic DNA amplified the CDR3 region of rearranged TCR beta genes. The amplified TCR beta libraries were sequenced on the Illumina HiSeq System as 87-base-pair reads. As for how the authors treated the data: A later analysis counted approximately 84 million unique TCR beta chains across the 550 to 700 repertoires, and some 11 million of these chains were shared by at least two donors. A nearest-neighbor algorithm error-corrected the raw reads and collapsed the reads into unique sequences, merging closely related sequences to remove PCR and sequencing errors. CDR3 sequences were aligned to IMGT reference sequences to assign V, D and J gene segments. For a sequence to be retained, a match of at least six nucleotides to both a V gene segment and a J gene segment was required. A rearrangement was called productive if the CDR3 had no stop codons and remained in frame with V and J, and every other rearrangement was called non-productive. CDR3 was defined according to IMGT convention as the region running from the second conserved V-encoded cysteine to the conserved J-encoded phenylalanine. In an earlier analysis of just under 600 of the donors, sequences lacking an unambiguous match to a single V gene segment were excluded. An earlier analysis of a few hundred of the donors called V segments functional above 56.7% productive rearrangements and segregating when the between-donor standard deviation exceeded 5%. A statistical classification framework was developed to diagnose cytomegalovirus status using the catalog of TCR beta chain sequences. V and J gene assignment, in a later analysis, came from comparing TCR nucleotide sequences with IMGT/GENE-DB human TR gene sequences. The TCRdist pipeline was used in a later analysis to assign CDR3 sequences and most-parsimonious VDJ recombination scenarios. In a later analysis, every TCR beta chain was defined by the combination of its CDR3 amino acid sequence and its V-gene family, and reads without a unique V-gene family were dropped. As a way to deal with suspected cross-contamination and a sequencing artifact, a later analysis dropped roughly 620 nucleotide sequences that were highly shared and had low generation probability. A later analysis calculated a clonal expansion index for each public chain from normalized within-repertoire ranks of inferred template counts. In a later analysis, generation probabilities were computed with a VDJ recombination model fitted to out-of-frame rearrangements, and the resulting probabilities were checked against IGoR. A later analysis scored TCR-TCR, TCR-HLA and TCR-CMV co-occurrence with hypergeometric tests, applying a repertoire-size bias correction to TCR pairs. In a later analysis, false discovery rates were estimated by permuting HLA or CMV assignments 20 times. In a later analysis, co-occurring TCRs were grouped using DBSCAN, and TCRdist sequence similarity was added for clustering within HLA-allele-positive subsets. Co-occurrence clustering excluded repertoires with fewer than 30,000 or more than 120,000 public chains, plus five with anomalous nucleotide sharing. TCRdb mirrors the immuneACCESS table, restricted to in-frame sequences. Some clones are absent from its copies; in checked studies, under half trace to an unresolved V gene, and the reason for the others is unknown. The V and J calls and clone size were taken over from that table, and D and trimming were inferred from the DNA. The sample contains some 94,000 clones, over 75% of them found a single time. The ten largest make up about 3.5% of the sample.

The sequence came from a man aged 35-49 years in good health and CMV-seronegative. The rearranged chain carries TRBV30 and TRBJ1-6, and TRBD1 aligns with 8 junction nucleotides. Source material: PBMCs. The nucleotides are TGTGCCTGGAGCGACGGGGCAGGGGGCGAATCACCCCTCCACTTT. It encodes CAWSDGAGGESPLHF.